These 27 T cell receptor beta chains were sequenced from one sample in a study of shared clonotypes between healthy human individuals. Data came from immunoSEQ multiplex PCR; TCRdb stores just in-frame clones and leaves some out. Here the sample spans around 1.6 million clones, 95% to 99% being singletons. Sequenced sample: naive CD4+ T cells sorted from blood. The subset here: CD45RA+ positively selected. All receptors derive from a man in his thirties or forties in good health.

V gene TRBV5-6 combines with J gene TRBJ2-2; 7 nucleotides align to TRBD2. Germline assignment: CDR1 SGHDT and CDR2 YYEEEE. The trim removed 0 bases at V and 3 bases at J, leaving 2 bases unmatched. This CDR3 has 15 residues. This CDR3 is CASSLVLAYTGELFF. In DNA, the CDR3 is TGTGCCAGCAGCTTGGTACTAGCGTACACCGGGGAGCTGTTTTTT.

The chain uses TRBV4-3 and TRBJ2-7; TRBD2 aligns across 7 bases. CDR1 and CDR2 from the germline V gene are LGHNA and YSLEER. Trimming took 0 bases from V and 3 from J; bases not matched to a gene: 11. The CDR3 loop spans 17 amino acids. CDR3 amino acids: CASSQDLATSLYYEQYF. CDR3 DNA: TGCGCCAGCAGCCAAGATCTTGCGACTAGCCTTTACTACGAGCAGTACTTC.

The chain uses TRBV7-8 and TRBJ1-3; D gene unclear. Germline V gene lookup returns CDR1 SGHVS and CDR2 FQNEAQ. The CDR3 runs to 14 residues. V was pared by 8 bases and J by 0 bases, with 11 bases between. The CDR3 DNA reads TGTGCCAGCCGCCGCGTACCCTCTGGAAACACCATATATTTT. Its translation is CASRRVPSGNTIYF. Looking up the rest from reference TRBV7-8 and TRBJ1-3 gives the full variable domain: GAGVSQSPRYKVAKRGQDVALRCDPISGHVSLFWYQQALGQGPEFLTYFQNEAQLDKSGLPSDRFFAERPEGSVSTLKIQRTQQEDSAVYLCASRRVPSGNTIYFGEGSWLTVV.

The J gene is TRBJ2-2, the V gene TRBV2; 11 nucleotides match TRBD2. The CDR3 contains 15 residues. V was pared by 4 bases and J by 5 bases, with 3 bases of the junction left unmatched. Germline V gene lookup returns CDR1 SNHLY and CDR2 FYNNEI. CDR3 bases: TGTGCCAGCAGTGTAGCGGGAGGGCGGACCGGGGAGCTGTTTTTT. Protein product: CASSVAGGRTGELFF.

The V and J genes are TRBV29-1 and TRBJ1-4; 8 positions agree with TRBD1. Germline V CDR1 and CDR2: SQVTM, ANQGSEA. The CDR3 consists of 12 residues. The junction had 4 bases not matched to a gene; V was cut back by 5 bases and J by 8 bases. In DNA, the CDR3 is TGCAGCGTTAAGACAGGGGACGAAAAACTGTTTTTT. Its translation: CSVKTGDEKLFF.

A single count supports this clone. The chain is built from TRBV5-4 and TRBJ2-7; TRBD2 matches 9 bases. Looked up from germline, CDR1 is SGHNT and CDR2 is YYREEE (reference sequence). This CDR3 is 17 amino acids long. V was pared by 0 bases and J by 0 bases, with 7 bases of the junction left unmatched. CDR3 loop: CASSLAGGSGSSYEQYF. The CDR3 nucleotides read TGTGCCAGCAGCTTGGCCGGCGGTAGCGGGAGCTCCTACGAGCAGTACTTC.

This clone is a singleton in its sample. CDR3 protein: CASSSRTSGSEQFF. The CDR3, as DNA: TGCGCCAGCAGCTCGAGGACTAGCGGGAGTGAGCAGTTCTTC. V is TRBV4-3 and J is TRBJ2-1; 13 bases agree with TRBD2. CDR3 size: 14 residues. CDR1 is LGHNA, CDR2 YSLEER, per germline. V gave up 5 bases and J gave up 9 bases; unmatched junction bases: 4.

The J gene is TRBJ2-5, the V gene TRBV30; D remains ambiguous. Trimming took 0 bases from V and 8 from J, leaving 10 bases between them. The CDR3 is made up of 12 amino acids. Germline-derived CDR1 and CDR2 are GTSNPN and SVGIG (reference sequence). The CDR3 sequence is CAWSVPGITQYF. In nucleotides, the CDR3 is TGTGCCTGGAGTGTACCGGGCATAACCCAGTACTTC.

The chain joins TRBV19 to TRBJ2-2, with 7 bases identical to TRBD2. The CDR3 contains 15 residues. V lost 7 bases, J lost 3 bases, and 8 bases stayed unmatched. Germline V gives CDR1 LNHDA, CDR2 SQIVND (reference sequence). This CDR3 reads CASNGGRAYTGELFF. As DNA, the CDR3 is TGTGCCAGTAACGGCGGGAGAGCGTACACCGGGGAGCTGTTTTTT.

This clone was counted a single time. Within the sample, other DNA sequences also encode this same CDR3. J is TRBJ1-5 and V is TRBV6-1, with D unclear. The germline gives CDR1 MNHNS, CDR2 SASEGT. Trimming cost V 5 bases and J 6 bases, with 5 bases left between them. The CDR3 totals 11 residues. CDR3 loop: CASSSSQPQHF. The CDR3 nucleotides read TGTGCCAGCAGTTCTAGTCAGCCCCAGCATTTT.

The chain has TRBV5-8 and TRBJ2-1; the D call may be TRBD1 or TRBD2 (5 bases each). V was cut by 2 bases and J by 7 bases, with 16 bases left in between. The germline CDR1 and CDR2 sequences are SGHTS and YDEGEE. The CDR3 covers 15 residues. CDR3 nucleotide sequence: TGTGCCAGCAGCTTTACCGGGACCGCACCTAATGAGCAGTTCTTC. This sequence encodes CASSFTGTAPNEQFF.

For this clone: Other DNA sequences in this sample translate to the same CDR3. The chain carries TRBV19 and TRBJ2-7; D might be TRBD1 or TRBD2, each matching 5 bases. CDR1 LNHDA and CDR2 SQIVND come from the germline V gene (reference sequence). There are 13 residues in the CDR3. V was clipped by 4 bases and J by 1 base, with 8 bases between them. CDR3: CASSRGISYEQYF. CDR3 in DNA: TGTGCCAGTAGTAGGGGGATTTCCTACGAGCAGTACTTC.

The chain joins TRBV5-1 to TRBJ2-3; D gene unclear. V lost 1 base and J lost 4, with 16 bases in between. CDR1 is SGHRS and CDR2 is YFSETQ in the germline V gene. The CDR3 covers 16 residues. The CDR3 sequence: CASSLPTAFTADTQYF. In nucleotides, the CDR3 is TGCGCCAGCAGCTTGCCCACAGCTTTCACGGCAGATACGCAGTATTTT.

The chain uses TRBV27 and TRBJ2-7, with unresolved D. The germline V and J ends were trimmed by 5 bases and 2 bases, with 22 bases remaining between them. The CDR3 spans 17 residues. Germline CDR1 MNHEY, CDR2 SMNVEV (reference sequence). CDR3 sequence: CASSLSIGRPKTYEQYF. In DNA form, the CDR3 reads TGTGCCAGCAGTCTCTCAATAGGCAGGCCCAAAACCTACGAGCAGTACTTC.

The gene calls are TRBV9 and TRBJ2-5; 11 positions agree with TRBD2. The tail of the sequence fits TRBJ2-7 better, so the J call may be wrong. This CDR3 region has 19 residues. The germline gives CDR1 SGDLS, CDR2 YYNGEE. The CDR3 DNA reads TGTGCCAGCAGCGTGGACAGGGACACTAGCGGGAGTGGGTCCTACGAGCAGTACTTC. Its translation is CASSVDRDTSGSGSYEQYF.

This clone was counted once. This rearrangement joins TRBV28 to TRBJ2-3, with D maybe TRBD2 (5 bases). CDR1 is MDHEN, CDR2 SYDVKM, per germline. Trimming pared 8 bases from V and 3 bases from J, leaving 24 bases between. The CDR3 consists of 17 residues. The CDR3 loop reads CASCSAGLGRDTDTQYF. CDR3 nucleotides: TGTGCCAGCTGTTCCGCCGGCCTTGGTCGGGATACAGATACGCAGTATTTT.

V gene TRBV7-9 combines with J gene TRBJ1-2; D might be TRBD1 (5 bases). The CDR3 runs 13 residues. The germline gives CDR1 SEHNR, CDR2 FQNEAQ (reference sequence). The V end was cut by 3 bases, the J end by 3 bases, with 8 bases between. CDR3 in amino acids: CASSFGAYYGYTF. In nucleotides, the CDR3 is TGTGCCAGCAGCTTCGGGGCTTACTATGGCTACACCTTC. Full variable domain (missing parts from reference TRBV7-9 and TRBJ1-2): DTGVSQNPRHKITKRGQNVTFRCDPISEHNRLYWYRQTLGQGPEFLTYFQNEAQLEKSRLLSDRFSAERPKGSFSTLEIQRTEQGDSAMYLCASSFGAYYGYTFGSGTRLTVV.

In the case of this clone: Other DNA sequences in the sample encode the same CDR3. CDR3 in amino acids: CASSLVQETQYF. CDR3 nucleotide sequence: TGTGCCAGCAGCTTAGTTCAAGAGACCCAGTACTTC. This chain joins TRBV7-6 and TRBJ2-5; D is undetermined. Germline V gene sequence: CDR1 SGHVS, CDR2 FNYEAQ. Trimming removed 1 base from V and 2 bases from J, with 2 bases in between. This CDR3 region has 12 residues.

The J gene is TRBJ2-7, the V gene TRBV7-2, with D possibly matching TRBD1 (6 bases). The V end lost 5 bases, the J end lost 1 base, and 9 bases lay between the germline ends. The germline V gene has CDR1 SGHTA and CDR2 FQGNSA. The CDR3 totals 13 residues. DNA of the CDR3: TGTGCCAGCAGCCATACAGGGTCCTACGAGCAGTACTTC. Its protein is CASSHTGSYEQYF.

The rearrangement links TRBV2 to TRBJ2-7; a possible D gene is TRBD1 (6 bases). This CDR3 region has 14 residues. V lost 5 bases and J lost 3, with 14 bases in between. Germline V lookup: CDR1 SNHLY, CDR2 FYNNEI. CDR3 in DNA: TGTGCCAGCAGTCCCCGGGACATTTTCTACGAGCAGTACTTC. Amino acid sequence: CASSPRDIFYEQYF.

The chain carries TRBV15 and TRBJ1-3; TRBD1 is a possible D gene (5 bases). The CDR3 runs to 13 residues. Germline V CDR1 and CDR2: LNHNV, YYDKDF (reference sequence). Trimming pared 8 bases from V and 0 bases from J, leaving 8 bases between. The CDR3 coding sequence is TGTGCCACCGGGGCATACTCTGGAAACACCATATATTTT. Translated, it gives CATGAYSGNTIYF.

This chain uses TRBV25-1 with TRBJ2-4; TRBD1 matches 9 bases. Unmatched junction bases numbered 7, after V lost 1 base and J lost 3 bases. Germline V gene lookup returns CDR1 MGHDK and CDR2 SYGVNS. The CDR3 consists of 17 residues. This CDR3 reads CASSESTGGHGKNIQYF. The CDR3 coding sequence is TGTGCCAGCAGTGAATCAACAGGGGGCCATGGCAAAAACATTCAGTACTTC. The full variable domain, rest sourced from reference TRBV25-1 and TRBJ2-4, is EADIYQTPRYLVIGTGKKITLECSQTMGHDKMYWYQQDPGMELHLIHYSYGVNSTEKGDLSSESTVSRIRTEHFPLTLESARPSHTSQYLCASSESTGGHGKNIQYFGAGTRLSVL.

J is TRBJ2-7 and V is TRBV7-2; 12 bases agree with TRBD2. Germline values: CDR1 SGHTA, CDR2 FQGNSA. Unmatched junction bases numbered 15, after V lost 4 bases and J lost 8 bases. This CDR3 region has 17 residues. The CDR3 DNA reads as TGTGCCAGCAGCTCCACAGACGTACTAGCGGGAGGAGAAAAGCAGTACTTC. Protein sequence: CASSSTDVLAGGEKQYF.

Only one count was recorded for this clone. The genes are TRBV2 and TRBJ1-2, with D perhaps TRBD1 (5 bases). Germline V gene data show CDR1 as SNHLY and CDR2 as FYNNEI. V gave up 4 bases and J gave up 1 base, with 16 bases separating them. This CDR3 has 16 amino acids. The CDR3 loop reads CASSGQTIPINYGYTF. The CDR3 nucleotides are TGTGCCAGCAGTGGACAGACGATTCCAATTAACTATGGCTACACCTTC.

V gene TRBV11-2 combines with J gene TRBJ2-1; D call uncertain. Trimming stripped 1 base from V and 2 bases from J, with 12 bases between. This CDR3 comprises 16 residues. In germline, CDR1 is SGHAT, CDR2 FQNNGV. The CDR3 DNA follows: TGTGCCAGCAGCTTAGGGAGAAGAGCGACCTACAATGAGCAGTTCTTC. Residues: CASSLGRRATYNEQFF.

This chain uses TRBV5-1 with TRBJ1-1; D call uncertain. Germline CDR1 SGHRS, CDR2 YFSETQ. The CDR3 has 16 residues. V gave up 5 bases and J gave up 2 bases, with 19 bases separating them. The CDR3, as DNA: TGCGCCAGCAGATTTAATAACGGTGAAGCTAACACTGAAGCTTTCTTT. Its translation is CASRFNNGEANTEAFF.

The chain joins TRBV20-1 to TRBJ1-2, with D hard to call. CDR3 size: 11 residues. Trimming stripped 4 bases from V and 4 bases from J, with 7 bases between. Per germline, CDR1 DFQATT and CDR2 SNEGSKA (reference sequence). The CDR3 nucleotides are TGCAGTGCTACGGTGAGCTATGGCTACACCTTC. This sequence encodes CSATVSYGYTF.